Following are 15 T cell receptor beta chains from one sample sequenced in a study of blood T cells in healthy people across ages. With a J-beta primer mix and a sample-barcoded 5' primer, a second PCR ran 7 to 11 cycles. TCRdb fed the 5' RACE reads into MiXCR, producing one record per CDR3 protein. Of roughly 1.9 million distinct CDR3 sequences in the sample, about two fifths were seen once. Sequenced input: blood. These receptor sequences come from a human donor in good health.

V gene TRBV6-2 or TRBV6-3 combines with J gene TRBJ2-1; 10 bases are shared with TRBD1. Germline values: CDR1 MNHEY, CDR2 SVGEGT. CDR3 size: 15 residues. V gave up 7 bases and J gave up 2 bases; unmatched junction bases: 5. The DNA of the CDR3 is TGTGCCAGCATCAAGACAGGGGGCACCTACAATGAGCAGTTCTTC. Protein product: CASIKTGGTYNEQFF.

The J gene is TRBJ2-2, the V gene TRBV29-1, with TRBD2 identical over 11 bases. Looked up from germline, CDR1 is SQVTM and CDR2 is ANQGSEA. Trimming removed 4 bases from V and 7 bases from J; junction bases left unmatched: 2. CDR3 size: 13 residues. DNA for the CDR3: TGCAGCGTTGTAGCGGGGGGGCTCGGGGAGCTGTTTTTT. Translated: CSVVAGGLGELFF.

In this sample, this clonotype turned up a few times. CDR3 DNA: TGCGCCAGCAGTCCCCGTCGGGGGGAGGGGACTGAAGCTTTCTTT. This codes for CASSPRRGEGTEAFF. The chain combines TRBV4-3 with TRBJ1-1; tentative D call: TRBD1 (5 bases). The ends were cut back, 6 bases at V and 5 bases at J, with 19 bases in the middle. In germline, CDR1 is LGHNA, CDR2 YSLEER. This CDR3 has 15 residues.

This clonotype was counted a few times. The gene calls are TRBV11-1 and TRBJ2-3; 7 bases agree with TRBD2. The CDR3 covers 19 residues. V lost 4 bases, J lost 0 bases, and 16 bases stayed unmatched. Germline CDR1 is SGHAT and CDR2 is FQDESV (reference sequence). This chain's CDR3 is CASSSSLAERFYSTDTQYF. The CDR3 region has the DNA TGTGCCAGCAGCTCATCTCTAGCGGAGCGATTCTATAGCACAGATACGCAGTATTTT.

This sequence joins TRBV7-3 and TRBJ2-3; TRBD2 agrees at 8 bases. The CDR3 spans 15 residues. The J segment lost 6 bases and the V segment lost 3 bases, leaving 8 bases of the junction unmatched. Germline V gene lookup returns CDR1 SGHTA and CDR2 FQGTGA. The CDR3 bases are TGTGCCAGCAGCTTGAGCGGGGGTACGCACGATACGCAGTATTTT. This codes for CASSLSGGTHDTQYF.

J is TRBJ1-2 and V is TRBV7-9; TRBD1 matches 9 bases. Germline CDR1 reads SEHNR; CDR2 reads FQNEAQ (reference sequence). The CDR3 totals 16 residues. Trimming cost V 5 bases and J 1 base; bases outside gene matches: 8. The CDR3 region is CASSEPDRGNNYGYTF. In DNA, the CDR3 is TGTGCCAGCAGCGAACCGGACAGGGGAAATAACTATGGCTACACCTTC.

The rearrangement joins TRBV9 to TRBJ1-2; TRBD1 agrees at 8 bases. Losses at the gene ends were 7 bases for V and 4 bases for J; bases not matched to a gene: 6. This CDR3 is built from 13 residues. Germline V gives CDR1 SGDLS, CDR2 YYNGEE. In DNA, the CDR3 is TGTGCCAGCTGCGAAACAGGGGGCTATGGCTACACCTTC. Translated: CASCETGGYGYTF. The whole variable domain, filled in from reference TRBV9 and TRBJ1-2, reads DSGVTQTPKHLITATGQRVTLRCSPRSGDLSVYWYQQSLDQGLQFLIQYYNGEERAKGNILERFSAQQFPDLHSELNLSSLELGDSALYFCASCETGGYGYTFGSGTRLTVV.

The chain is built from TRBV27 and TRBJ2-7; 10 bases match TRBD2. Trimming cost V 4 bases and J 2 bases; bases outside gene matches: 5. There are 15 residues in the CDR3. CDR1 MNHEY and CDR2 SMNVEV come from the germline V gene (reference sequence). The CDR3 region is CASSSGLAFTYEQYF. The CDR3 DNA is TGTGCCAGCAGTTCGGGACTAGCGTTTACCTACGAGCAGTACTTC.

The chain uses TRBV7-9 and TRBJ2-7; TRBD2 matches 10 bases. CDR1 SEHNR and CDR2 FQNEAQ come from the germline V gene (reference sequence). The CDR3 covers 15 residues. V lost 4 bases to trimming and J lost 1 base; unmatched junction nucleotides: 4. The chain's CDR3 is CASSSWTSGSYEQYF. In DNA form, the CDR3 reads TGTGCCAGCAGCTCCTGGACTAGCGGTTCCTACGAGCAGTACTTC.

The chain is built from TRBV28 and TRBJ2-2; D is perhaps TRBD2 (6 bases). The CDR3 is made up of 15 amino acids. Germline CDR1 is MDHEN and CDR2 is SYDVKM. Trimming left V 8 bases short and J 10 bases short, with 23 bases between. This chain's CDR3 is CASWTYAGGGLELFF. Written as DNA, the CDR3 is TGTGCCAGCTGGACGTACGCCGGGGGAGGTTTGGAGCTGTTTTTT.

The V gene is TRBV2, the J gene TRBJ1-2; tentatively, D is TRBD1 (5 bases). The germline V gene encodes CDR1 SNHLY and CDR2 FYNNEI. CDR3 size: 14 residues. The ends were cut back, 6 bases at V and 4 bases at J, with 15 bases in the middle. The CDR3 protein is CASRGGSTFYGYTF. CDR3 bases: TGTGCCAGCAGGGGGGGGAGTACCTTCTATGGCTACACCTTC.

This clonotype appeared a few times. The chain combines TRBV9 with TRBJ2-3; 9 nucleotides align to TRBD2. From germline, CDR1 is SGDLS and CDR2 YYNGEE. The ends lost 3 bases at V and 1 base at J; junction bases unmatched: 6. CDR3 length equals 16 residues. CDR3: CASSALGLARTDTQYF. CDR3 DNA sequence: TGTGCCAGCAGCGCGCTCGGACTAGCGCGCACAGATACGCAGTATTTT.

This clonotype turned up a few times. The chain has TRBV20-1 and TRBJ2-7; 10 nucleotides line up with TRBD1. The CDR3 consists of 13 residues. Germline CDR1 reads DFQATT; CDR2 reads SNEGSKA (reference sequence). Unmatched junction bases numbered 7, after V lost 6 bases and J lost 5 bases. CDR3 loop: CSASDRGYDEQYF. CDR3 coding DNA: TGCAGTGCCTCGGACAGGGGGTACGACGAGCAGTACTTC.

The J gene is TRBJ1-3, the V gene TRBV20-1; D uncertain. The V end lost 0 bases, the J end lost 4 bases, and 10 bases lay between the germline ends. CDR3 length equals 14 residues. CDR1 is DFQATT, CDR2 SNEGSKA, per germline (reference sequence). CDR3 DNA: TGCAGTGCTAGAGATATCTGGTCAGGAAACACCATATATTTT. The encoded protein is CSARDIWSGNTIYF.

This clonotype occurred a few times. CDR3 in DNA: TGCAGTGCTAGAGATGTGACAGGGGTTTTCTATGGCTACACCTTC. Protein: CSARDVTGVFYGYTF. This chain uses TRBV20-1 with TRBJ1-2; 8 positions agree with TRBD1. J was trimmed by 4 bases and V by 0 bases; bases with no gene match: 7. The germline CDR1 and CDR2 sequences are DFQATT and SNEGSKA (reference sequence). There are 15 residues in the CDR3.